This entry lists 32 T cell receptor beta chains sequenced from one sample in a study of Ad26.COV2.S vaccination and SARS-CoV-2 variants. The protocol was immunoSEQ multiplex PCR, while the TCRdb copy is restricted to in-frame clones and leaves out a portion. The table lists roughly 330,000 clones, almost 90% of them singletons. As to treatment: some 20 received Ad26.COV2.S at low or high dose, single or two shots; about five received placebo; per-sample allocation not given. Sampling happened 63 days after the first vaccine or placebo injection. This specimen was peripheral blood, taken in a trial of Ad26.COV2.S vaccine versus placebo. These receptors were collected from a person aged 18-60 years who received the Ad26.COV2.S COVID-19 vaccine or a placebo.

V gene TRBV19 combines with J gene TRBJ1-5; no definite D call. Trimming stripped 4 bases from V and 4 bases from J, with 5 bases between. The germline CDR1 and CDR2 sequences are LNHDA and SQIVND (reference sequence). This CDR3 is built from 12 residues. CDR3 sequence reads: CASSSTNQPQHF. The DNA for the CDR3 is TGTGCCAGTAGTAGCACAAATCAGCCCCAGCATTTT.

In this sample, this clone turned up once. The chain links TRBV13 to TRBJ2-7; D possibly matches TRBD1 or TRBD2 (6 bases each). Trimming took 0 bases from V and 4 from J, leaving 16 bases between them. Germline V gene data show CDR1 as PRHDT and CDR2 as FYEKMQ (reference sequence). This CDR3 has 16 amino acids. The CDR3 is CASSLGVGGPLYEQYF. The CDR3 nucleotides read TGTGCCAGCAGCTTAGGGGTCGGGGGCCCTCTATACGAGCAGTACTTC.

The J gene is TRBJ1-1, the V gene TRBV7-9, with 8 bases fitting TRBD1. The germline V gene has CDR1 SEHNR and CDR2 FQNEAQ (reference sequence). V shed 5 bases, J shed 3 bases, and the junction held 5 bases outside the gene matches. The CDR3 consists of 14 residues. The CDR3 region is CASSRQGLYTEAFF. The DNA for the CDR3 is TGTGCCAGCAGCCGACAGGGGTTGTACACTGAAGCTTTCTTT.

The V gene is TRBV29-1, the J gene TRBJ2-7; D not resolved. CDR1 and CDR2 from the germline V gene are SQVTM and ANQGSEA. The CDR3 has 15 residues. V lost 3 bases to trimming and J lost 3 bases, with 18 bases between them. CDR3 in amino acids: CSVELSNTNGYEQYF. DNA for the CDR3: TGCAGCGTTGAGCTGAGTAACACTAATGGCTACGAGCAGTACTTC.

The chain has TRBV29-1 and TRBJ1-3, with 7 bases matching TRBD1. CDR1 is SQVTM and CDR2 is ANQGSEA in the germline V gene. The CDR3 runs 12 residues. V was pared by 5 bases and J by 3 bases, with 1 base of the junction left unmatched. The chain's CDR3 is CSVPGGGNTIYF. The CDR3 nucleotides read TGCAGCGTTCCAGGGGGTGGAAACACCATATATTTT.

V and J are TRBV4-3 and TRBJ1-4; TRBD1 might be the D (6 bases). The CDR3 consists of 15 residues. With 3 bases removed from V and 8 bases from J, the gap between germline ends came to 16 bases. The germline gives CDR1 LGHNA, CDR2 YSLEER. CDR3 amino acids: CASSHGDTRGEKLFF. The DNA of the CDR3 is TGCGCCAGCAGCCATGGGGACACCCGAGGCGAAAAACTGTTTTTT.

This rearrangement joins TRBV2 to TRBJ1-1; D is perhaps TRBD1 (5 bases). Germline lookup yields CDR1 SNHLY and CDR2 FYNNEI. Between the trimmed V and J ends, which lost 2 bases and 7 bases, there was a span of 20 bases. The CDR3 sequence is 16 residues long. The CDR3 here is CASSEFRDPPGNEAFF. In DNA form, the CDR3 reads TGTGCCAGCAGTGAATTTAGGGACCCCCCGGGCAATGAAGCTTTCTTT.

The chain has TRBV10-3 and TRBJ1-5; D unclear. CDR1 and CDR2 (germline): ENHRY, SYGVKD. The CDR3 sequence is 14 residues long. V lost 2 bases and J lost 7, with 12 bases in between. CDR3 region: CAISELGMRQPQHF. CDR3 coding DNA: TGTGCCATCAGTGAGCTGGGCATGAGACAGCCCCAGCATTTT.

This chain links TRBV27 with TRBJ2-7; D is possibly TRBD1 or TRBD2 (5 bases each). The CDR3 is 12 amino acids. Trimming stripped 2 bases from V and 6 bases from J, with 8 bases between. Germline CDR1 and CDR2: MNHEY and SMNVEV (reference sequence). The CDR3 bases are TGTGCCAGCAGTTTACGTGGGGGCGAGCAGTACGTC. Translating it yields CASSLRGGEQYV.

The V and J genes are TRBV11-2 and TRBJ2-7; the match to TRBD1 covers 8 bases. This CDR3 has 15 amino acids. CDR1 is SGHAT and CDR2 is FQNNGV in the germline V gene. The V gene end was trimmed by 5 bases and the J gene end by 2 bases; junction bases not matched to a gene: 8. In DNA, the CDR3 is TGTGCCAGCAGCCCCGGACAGGGCGGTCCCTACGAGCAGTACTTC. Translation: CASSPGQGGPYEQYF.

This chain joins TRBV2 and TRBJ2-1; possible D gene TRBD2, 5 bases. CDR1 and CDR2 (germline): SNHLY, FYNNEI. V lost 7 bases, J lost 4 bases, and 14 bases lay in between. This CDR3 comprises 14 residues. CDR3 in amino acids: CASTSTRGYNEQFF. The CDR3 DNA reads TGTGCCAGCACCTCCACGAGAGGGTACAATGAGCAGTTCTTC.

This chain uses TRBV7-2 with TRBJ1-2; the D is unclear. V dropped 1 base and J dropped 8 bases, with 14 bases sitting between them. The CDR3 has 14 residues. Germline-derived CDR1 and CDR2 are SGHTA and FQGNSA. The chain's CDR3 is CASSLDPTLQGYTF. For the CDR3, the DNA is TGTGCCAGCAGCTTAGACCCGACATTACAAGGCTACACCTTC.

The chain recombines TRBV5-4 with TRBJ1-1, with TRBD1 identical over 9 bases. V was clipped by 1 base and J by 4 bases; unmatched bases: 11. CDR3 length equals 17 residues. The germline V gene encodes CDR1 SGHNT and CDR2 YYREEE (reference sequence). The CDR3 loop is CASSLPTGTGSTTEAFF. In DNA form, the CDR3 reads TGTGCCAGCAGCTTGCCGACCGGGACAGGGTCAACCACTGAAGCTTTCTTT.

This chain connects TRBV6-6 to TRBJ1-2, with 8 nucleotides matching TRBD1. The CDR3 totals 14 residues. Germline CDR1 MNHNY, CDR2 SVGAGI (reference sequence). With 3 bases clipped from V and 6 bases from J, the junction kept 6 bases outside the gene matches. DNA of the CDR3: TGTGCCAGCAGTTATTCCGGACAGGGCGATGGCTACACCTTC. Translation gives CASSYSGQGDGYTF.

This clone was recorded once. The rearrangement links TRBV7-8 to TRBJ2-1; D possibly matches TRBD1 or TRBD2 (5 bases each). V was shortened by 5 bases and J by 10 bases, with 15 bases between the two germline ends. Germline loops: CDR1 SGHVS, CDR2 FQNEAQ. This CDR3 contains 13 residues. The CDR3 sequence: CASSPARGGEQFF. The CDR3 DNA reads TGTGCCAGCAGCCCCGCCCGGGGCGGAGAGCAGTTCTTC.

This chain uses TRBV11-2 with TRBJ1-1, with 7 bases identical to TRBD1. The CDR3 has 14 residues. With 5 bases clipped from V and 1 base from J, the junction kept 4 bases outside the gene matches. Per germline, CDR1 SGHAT and CDR2 FQNNGV. The CDR3 region has the DNA TGTGCCAGCAGCGTAAACAGGGGGAACACTGAAGCTTTCTTT. It codes for CASSVNRGNTEAFF.

As concerns this clone: The same CDR3 arises from other DNA sequences in this sample as well. The gene calls are TRBV3-1 (or the pseudogene TRBV3-2) and TRBJ1-1, with a weak D call TRBD1 (5 bases). V was trimmed by 1 base and J by 0 bases, leaving 6 bases between them. The CDR3 consists of 14 residues. Germline CDR1 and CDR2: LGHDT and YNNKEL (reference sequence). The CDR3 region has the DNA TGTGCCAGCAGCCAAGGGGGGTTGAACACTGAAGCTTTCTTT. Residues: CASSQGGLNTEAFF.

The chain couples TRBV2 to TRBJ2-1, with 9 bases lining up with TRBD1. CDR1 SNHLY and CDR2 FYNNEI come from the germline V gene. The CDR3 length is 13 residues. J lost 10 bases, V lost 6 bases, and 7 bases had no gene match. The CDR3 reads CASRAQGAGEQFF. The CDR3 region has the DNA TGTGCCAGCAGGGCACAGGGGGCGGGCGAGCAGTTCTTC.

In its sample, this clone was seen a few times. The DNA of the CDR3 is TGTGCCACCAGTGATGGGGACCGCGAGCAGTTCTTC. This encodes CATSDGDREQFF. This rearrangement joins TRBV24-1 to TRBJ2-1; D may match TRBD1 or TRBD2 (5 bases each). Germline V lookup: CDR1 KGHDR, CDR2 SFDVKD. V was clipped by 3 bases and J by 10 bases, with 9 bases between them. This CDR3 is 12 amino acids long.

The chain employs TRBV29-1 and TRBJ2-1; 8 nucleotides agree with TRBD2. With 4 bases clipped from V and 3 bases from J, the junction kept 14 bases outside the gene matches. CDR1 and CDR2 from the germline V gene are SQVTM and ANQGSEA. The CDR3 extends over 17 amino acids. The CDR3 loop reads CSVVFVSGGPNYNEQFF. Written as DNA, the CDR3 is TGCAGCGTTGTGTTTGTGAGCGGGGGCCCTAACTACAATGAGCAGTTCTTC.

This sequence joins TRBV13 and TRBJ1-2; 8 bases align to TRBD1. The length of the CDR3 is 16 residues. Looked up from germline, CDR1 is PRHDT and CDR2 is FYEKMQ (reference sequence). J gave up 6 bases and V 4 bases, and 13 bases lay outside the gene matches. The CDR3 loop reads CASSSRMTGDDNGYTF. The CDR3 nucleotides are TGTGCCAGCAGCTCCCGGATGACAGGGGATGATAATGGCTACACCTTC.

The V gene is TRBV7-2, the J gene TRBJ1-5, with D unresolved. Germline loops: CDR1 SGHTA, CDR2 FQGNSA. Trimming pared 5 bases from V and 1 base from J, leaving 15 bases between. This CDR3 comprises 16 residues. The DNA of the CDR3 is TGTGCCAGCAGCCCCCAATATGGAAGAAGCAATCAGCCCCAGCATTTT. Translation gives CASSPQYGRSNQPQHF.

The chain recombines TRBV7-2 with TRBJ1-2, with D tentatively TRBD1 (6 bases). From germline, CDR1 is SGHTA and CDR2 FQGNSA. V was pared by 5 bases and J by 8 bases, with 15 bases between. CDR3 length equals 13 residues. The CDR3 reads CASSPTGMGGYTF. CDR3 nucleotides: TGTGCCAGCAGCCCTACAGGGATGGGGGGCTACACCTTC.

V usage is TRBV2 and J usage is TRBJ2-1; 11 nucleotides match TRBD2. J was trimmed by 3 bases and V by 3 bases; bases with no gene match: 7. Germline assignment: CDR1 SNHLY and CDR2 FYNNEI. CDR3 length: 17 residues. CDR3 loop: CASSEIRTSGFYNEQFF. Written as DNA, the CDR3 is TGTGCCAGCAGTGAGATTCGGACTAGCGGGTTCTACAATGAGCAGTTCTTC.

The chain employs TRBV30 and TRBJ1-3; D unclear. The CDR3 spans 13 residues. The germline V gene has CDR1 GTSNPN and CDR2 SVGIG (reference sequence). V was shortened by 0 bases and J by 4 bases, with 7 bases between the two germline ends. The CDR3 here is CAWSVQLGNTIYF. In DNA form, the CDR3 reads TGTGCCTGGAGTGTACAGTTGGGAAACACCATATATTTT.

The chain is built from TRBV5-1 and TRBJ1-1; possibly TRBD1 for D (5 bases). V was pared by 1 base and J by 0 bases, with 19 bases between. The germline gives CDR1 SGHRS, CDR2 YFSETQ. The CDR3 sequence is 18 residues long. CDR3: CASSLTEDTPTMNTEAFF. The CDR3 bases are TGCGCCAGCAGCTTGACCGAGGACACCCCGACGATGAACACTGAAGCTTTCTTT.

The chain couples TRBV27 to TRBJ1-5; D is perhaps TRBD1 (5 bases). The CDR3 has 15 residues. Per germline, CDR1 MNHEY and CDR2 SMNVEV (reference sequence). V was trimmed by 2 bases and J by 0 bases, leaving 8 bases between them. CDR3 coding DNA: TGTGCCAGCAGTTTAGGGGGGTATAGCAATCAGCCCCAGCATTTT. Encoded protein: CASSLGGYSNQPQHF.

This sequence joins TRBV25-1 and TRBJ2-3; no clear D. Germline V gene lookup returns CDR1 MGHDK and CDR2 SYGVNS. Trimming pared 8 bases from V and 2 bases from J, leaving 5 bases between. This CDR3 comprises 11 residues. The CDR3 protein is CASGYTDTQYF. The CDR3 bases are TGTGCCAGCGGTTACACAGATACGCAGTATTTT.

This clone was counted only a few times. The chain employs TRBV4-3 and TRBJ2-7; 8 bases agree with TRBD1. Germline loops: CDR1 LGHNA, CDR2 YSLEER. Germline trimming cut 1 base from V and 3 bases from J; bases unmatched to any gene: 2. CDR3 length: 14 amino acids. CDR3 region: CASSQGQGSYEQYF. The CDR3, as DNA: TGCGCCAGCAGCCAAGGACAGGGGAGCTACGAGCAGTACTTC.

The chain recombines TRBV18 with TRBJ2-5; tentatively, D is TRBD1 (5 bases). This CDR3 spans 14 amino acids. The V end lost 4 bases, the J end lost 3 bases, and 12 bases lay between the germline ends. The germline V gene has CDR1 KGHSH and CDR2 LQKENI. The CDR3 here is CASSLIPGKETQYF. In nucleotides, the CDR3 is TGTGCCAGCTCACTAATTCCAGGGAAAGAGACCCAGTACTTC.

The genes are TRBV9 and TRBJ1-5; D is uncertain. CDR3 length: 13 residues. Per germline, CDR1 SGDLS and CDR2 YYNGEE. The V end lost 2 bases, the J end lost 8 bases, and 11 bases lay between the germline ends. For the CDR3, the DNA is TGTGCCAGCAGCGTTTCGCCAGGTGAGCCCCAGCATTTT. Encoded protein: CASSVSPGEPQHF. The complete variable domain, with remaining parts taken from reference TRBV9 and TRBJ1-5, reads DSGVTQTPKHLITATGQRVTLRCSPRSGDLSVYWYQQSLDQGLQFLIQYYNGEERAKGNILERFSAQQFPDLHSELNLSSLELGDSALYFCASSVSPGEPQHFGDGTRLSIL.

The V gene is TRBV2, the J gene TRBJ1-1; 7 bases fit TRBD1. V trimming: 4 bases; J trimming: 4 bases; junction bases outside the gene matches: 6. The germline V gene has CDR1 SNHLY and CDR2 FYNNEI. The CDR3 extends over 14 amino acids. The DNA of the CDR3 is TGTGCCAGCAGTGGGGACAGTTGGAGCACTGAAGCTTTCTTT. This translates into CASSGDSWSTEAFF.